The 21 T cell receptor beta chains below come from one sample, sequenced in a study of cytomegalovirus exposure and HLA in healthy donors. 60 Vbeta and 13 Jbeta primers were used in PCR. Here immunoSEQ multiplex PCR was the method, and the copy in TCRdb shows in-frame clones only, minus some. The sample records just over 150,000 clones, around 76% being singletons. Material for sequencing was PBMCs. The receptors originated from a man in his forties in good health and CMV-seropositive.

The CDR3 DNA reads as TGTGCCAGCTCCTACAGGGGGACCTACGAGCAGTACTTC. Translation gives CASSYRGTYEQYF. This chain uses TRBV14 with TRBJ2-7; 8 nucleotides line up with TRBD1. The length of the CDR3 is 13 residues. The germline V gene has CDR1 SGHDN and CDR2 FVKESK. The ends lost 8 bases at V and 2 bases at J; junction bases unmatched: 5.

The CDR3 nucleotides are TGTGCCAGCTCACTGGATGGCTACACCTTC. Translated, it gives CASSLDGYTF. The chain couples TRBV25-1 to TRBJ1-2, with D hard to call. CDR1 is MGHDK and CDR2 is SYGVNS in the germline V gene. The V end lost 8 bases, the J end lost 6 bases, and 7 bases lay between the germline ends. The CDR3 loop spans 10 amino acids.

This clone was counted only a few times. The CDR3 nucleotides are TGTGCCAGCAGCTCGGACAGGGGGCGGTACACCGGGGAGCTGTTTTTT. Translated: CASSSDRGRYTGELFF. The chain links TRBV5-4 to TRBJ2-2; 11 bases line up with TRBD1. The CDR3 contains 16 residues. CDR1 SGHNT and CDR2 YYREEE come from the germline V gene (reference sequence). V trimming: 3 bases; J trimming: 3 bases; junction bases outside the gene matches: 4.

This clone was seen more than once but under ten times. The chain recombines TRBV7-3 with TRBJ2-3; TRBD2 might be the D (5 bases). Trimming pared 3 bases from V and 1 base from J, leaving 8 bases between. Germline lookup yields CDR1 SGHTA and CDR2 FQGTGA. This CDR3 has 14 residues. The CDR3 DNA follows: TGTGCCAGCAGCTTTGGAGGTCGCACAGATACGCAGTATTTT. It translates to CASSFGGRTDTQYF.

The genes are TRBV6-1 and TRBJ2-7; D possibly corresponds to TRBD1 (6 bases). The CDR3 length is 14 residues. Germline V CDR1 and CDR2: MNHNS, SASEGT. V dropped 1 base and J dropped 4 bases, with 11 bases sitting between them. The CDR3 spells CASSEDRVSYEQYF. CDR3 coding DNA: TGTGCCAGCAGTGAAGACAGGGTGAGTTACGAGCAGTACTTC.

The CDR3 nucleotides read TGTGCCAGCAGCTTGGAGCGGGCGGTTGTCGAGCAGTACTTC. Translated: CASSLERAVVEQYF. The gene calls are TRBV5-5 and TRBJ2-7; D perhaps matches TRBD2 (6 bases). The V end lost 0 bases, the J end lost 6 bases, and 13 bases lay between the germline ends. Germline V lookup: CDR1 SGHKS, CDR2 YYEKEE (reference sequence). The CDR3 covers 14 residues.

The chain couples TRBV4-3 to TRBJ2-3, with D perhaps TRBD2 (6 bases). The CDR3 runs to 16 residues. Per germline, CDR1 LGHNA and CDR2 YSLEER. V lost 0 bases to trimming and J lost 5 bases, with 15 bases between them. CDR3 residues: CASSQDLGRKGDTQYF. In DNA, the CDR3 is TGCGCCAGCAGCCAAGATCTTGGGAGGAAGGGAGATACGCAGTATTTT.

This rearrangement joins TRBV6-1 to TRBJ1-4, with TRBD1 matching 8 bases. The CDR3 covers 14 residues. Trimming removed 6 bases from V and 8 bases from J; junction bases left unmatched: 8. Per the germline V gene, CDR1 is MNHNS and CDR2 is SASEGT. The CDR3 nucleotides read TGTGCCAGCAGCCGGACAGGGTGGGGCGAAAAACTGTTTTTT. Its protein product is CASSRTGWGEKLFF.

The rearrangement links TRBV6-1 to TRBJ1-1, with 8 bases identical to TRBD1. Germline V gene data show CDR1 as MNHNS and CDR2 as SASEGT. This CDR3 comprises 15 residues. The V and J ends lost 5 bases and 0 bases, in that order; junction bases with no gene match: 5. CDR3 in amino acids: CASSSQTGVNTEAFF. The CDR3 bases are TGTGCCAGCAGTTCCCAGACAGGGGTGAACACTGAAGCTTTCTTT.

The chain combines TRBV25-1 with TRBJ2-1, with 15 bases lining up with TRBD2. Trimming removed 6 bases from V and 8 bases from J; junction bases left unmatched: 14. The CDR3 is 18 residues long. In germline, CDR1 is MGHDK, CDR2 SYGVNS. This chain's CDR3 is CASRPGLAGGGRVDEQFF. For the CDR3, the DNA is TGTGCCAGCAGACCGGGACTAGCGGGGGGAGGCCGCGTCGATGAGCAGTTCTTC.

This rearrangement joins TRBV7-3 to TRBJ2-5; TRBD2 is a possible D gene (6 bases). Germline CDR1 SGHTA, CDR2 FQGTGA. CDR3 length: 15 amino acids. The V gene lost 0 bases and the J gene lost 5 bases, with 13 bases spanning the gap. CDR3 in amino acids: CASSLTSTRSETQYF. CDR3 nucleotide sequence: TGTGCCAGCAGCTTAACCTCGACTAGATCGGAGACCCAGTACTTC.

The chain carries TRBV19 and TRBJ1-1; possible D gene TRBD1, 6 bases. The germline V and J ends were trimmed by 7 bases and 4 bases, with 19 bases remaining between them. Germline CDR1 LNHDA, CDR2 SQIVND (reference sequence). The CDR3 runs 15 residues. CDR3 amino acids: CASKYMGDRRTEAFF. Written as DNA, the CDR3 is TGTGCCAGTAAATATATGGGTGACAGGCGCACTGAAGCTTTCTTT.

V gene TRBV6-1 combines with J gene TRBJ2-7; D is perhaps TRBD1 (6 bases). From germline, CDR1 is MNHNS and CDR2 SASEGT. CDR3 length: 12 amino acids. Trimming stripped 6 bases from V and 5 bases from J, with 11 bases between. This chain's CDR3 is CASSTPGDEQYF. The CDR3 DNA sequence: TGTGCCAGCAGCACCCCAGGGGACGAGCAGTACTTC.

The V call is TRBV27, the J call TRBJ1-4, with TRBD1 matching 8 bases. The J segment lost 1 base and the V segment lost 5 bases, leaving 9 bases of the junction unmatched. Germline CDR1 and CDR2: MNHEY and SMNVEV (reference sequence). The CDR3 runs to 17 residues. In DNA form, the CDR3 reads TGTGCCAGCAGTCGGACAGGGTGGAGAATAACTAATGAAAAACTGTTTTTT. Translated: CASSRTGWRITNEKLFF. The full variable domain, its missing parts supplied by reference TRBV27 and TRBJ1-4, is EAQVTQNPRYLITVTGKKLTVTCSQNMNHEYMSWYRQDPGLGLRQIYYSMNVEVTDKGDVPEGYKVSRKEKRNFPLILESPSPNQTSLYFCASSRTGWRITNEKLFFGSGTQLSVL.

The rearrangement links TRBV5-6 to TRBJ1-2; D is unclear. The V end lost 0 bases, the J end lost 6 bases, and 6 bases lay between the germline ends. CDR3 length: 12 residues. Germline CDR1 SGHDT, CDR2 YYEEEE. The CDR3 DNA is TGTGCCAGCAGCTTGGGGCAGAATGGCTACACCTTC. It is translated as CASSLGQNGYTF.

The V gene is TRBV7-9, the J gene TRBJ1-6, with D uncertain. The V and J ends lost 3 bases and 0 bases respectively, with 9 bases between them. Germline CDR1 reads SEHNR; CDR2 reads FQNEAQ (reference sequence). This CDR3 has 16 residues. The CDR3 region is CASSFQIGSYNSPLHF. The CDR3 DNA sequence: TGTGCCAGCAGCTTCCAGATTGGCTCCTATAATTCACCCCTCCACTTT.

CDR3 protein: CASRPTENSPLHF. The CDR3 nucleotides are TGTGCCAGCAGACCTACGGAGAATTCACCCCTCCACTTT. V and J are TRBV28 and TRBJ1-6, with unresolved D. The CDR3 covers 13 residues. The ends were cut back, 6 bases at V and 7 bases at J, with 10 bases in the middle. The germline CDR1 and CDR2 sequences are MDHEN and SYDVKM.

A word on this clone: Within the sample, other DNA sequences also encode this same CDR3. The rearrangement uses TRBV29-1 and TRBJ2-7; D is perhaps TRBD1 (6 bases). V shed 7 bases and J shed 3 bases, with 10 bases lying between them. The CDR3 is made up of 11 amino acids. In germline, CDR1 is SQVTM, CDR2 ANQGSEA. This CDR3 is CSAYRDYEQYF. Written as DNA, the CDR3 is TGCAGCGCATACAGGGACTACGAGCAGTACTTC.

This clone has a handful of counts. The CDR3 sequence: CASSLSPPSGTGNTGELFF. As DNA, the CDR3 is TGCGCCAGCAGCCTATCCCCCCCGTCCGGGACAGGGAACACCGGGGAGCTGTTTTTT. V is TRBV4-3 and J is TRBJ2-2; TRBD1 matches at 8 bases. V shed 4 bases, J shed 1 base, and the junction held 14 bases outside the gene matches. The CDR3 is 19 residues long. CDR1 LGHNA and CDR2 YSLEER come from the germline V gene.

The chain recombines TRBV9 with TRBJ2-2; D may be TRBD2 (6 bases). Germline V gene lookup returns CDR1 SGDLS and CDR2 YYNGEE. CDR3 size: 14 residues. V dropped 3 bases and J dropped 7 bases, with 13 bases sitting between them. CDR3 protein: CASSETSLVGELFF. In nucleotides, the CDR3 is TGTGCCAGCAGCGAAACTAGCTTGGTCGGGGAGCTGTTTTTT.

The chain links TRBV6-5 to TRBJ2-7, with 10 bases identical to TRBD1. Looked up from germline, CDR1 is MNHEY and CDR2 is SVGAGI. The CDR3 sequence is 15 residues long. V was pared by 0 bases and J by 5 bases, with 4 bases of the junction left unmatched. CDR3 sequence: CASSYSRTGGNEQYF. In nucleotides, the CDR3 is TGTGCCAGCAGTTACTCCCGGACAGGGGGGAACGAGCAGTACTTC.